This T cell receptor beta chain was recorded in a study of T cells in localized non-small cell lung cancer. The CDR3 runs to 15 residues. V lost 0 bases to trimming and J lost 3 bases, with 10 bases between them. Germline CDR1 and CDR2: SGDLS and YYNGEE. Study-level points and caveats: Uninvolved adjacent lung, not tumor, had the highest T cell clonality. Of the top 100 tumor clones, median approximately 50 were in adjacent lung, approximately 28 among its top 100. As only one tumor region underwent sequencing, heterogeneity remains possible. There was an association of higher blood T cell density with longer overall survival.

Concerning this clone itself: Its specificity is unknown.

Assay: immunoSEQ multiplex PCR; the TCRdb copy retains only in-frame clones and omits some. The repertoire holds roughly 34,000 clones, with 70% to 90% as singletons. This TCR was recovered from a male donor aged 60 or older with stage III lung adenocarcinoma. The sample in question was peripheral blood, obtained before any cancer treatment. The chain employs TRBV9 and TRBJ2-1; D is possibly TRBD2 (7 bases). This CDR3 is CASSVGGGNYNEQFF. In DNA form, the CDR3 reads TGTGCCAGCAGCGTAGGCGGGGGCAACTACAATGAGCAGTTCTTC.